This T cell receptor (beta chain) was captured by sequencing in a study of T-cell reconstitution after alpha-beta-depleted transplantation in children. In its sample, this clonotype was seen many times. It was with unique molecular identifiers that the TCRbeta library was prepared. TCRdb reprocessed the PCR reads via MiXCR and lists one record per CDR3 protein. The sample yields tens of thousands of distinct CDR3 sequences, about 7% seen once. Germline values: CDR1 SGHVS, CDR2 FNYEAQ. The CDR3 runs 16 residues. Losses at the gene ends were 0 bases for V and 6 bases for J; bases not matched to a gene: 7.

This clonotype was obtained from a human donor who donated a stem cell graft to a child with acute lymphoblastic leukemia. The sample consisted of PBMCs from the stem cell graft donor, taken from the stem cell graft. The chain couples TRBV7-6 to TRBJ2-1, with TRBD2 matching over 8 bases. CDR3 sequence: CASSLALGGVRNEQFF. The CDR3 bases are TGTGCCAGCAGCTTAGCGCTCGGGGGGGTTCGCAATGAGCAGTTCTTC.